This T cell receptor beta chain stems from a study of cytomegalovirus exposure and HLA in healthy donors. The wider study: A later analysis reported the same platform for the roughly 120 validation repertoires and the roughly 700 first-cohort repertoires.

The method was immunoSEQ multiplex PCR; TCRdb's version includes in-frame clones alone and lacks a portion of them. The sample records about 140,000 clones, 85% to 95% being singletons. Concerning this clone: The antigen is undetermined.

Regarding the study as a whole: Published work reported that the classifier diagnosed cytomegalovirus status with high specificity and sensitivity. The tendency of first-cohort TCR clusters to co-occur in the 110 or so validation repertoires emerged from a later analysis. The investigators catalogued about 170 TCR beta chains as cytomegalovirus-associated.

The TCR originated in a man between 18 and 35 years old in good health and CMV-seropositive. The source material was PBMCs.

The CDR3 region is CASSLRQGPYQPQHF. In DNA, the CDR3 is TGTGCCAGCAGTTTACGGCAGGGCCCCTATCAGCCCCAGCATTTT. The chain couples TRBV28 to TRBJ1-5; weak D call: TRBD1 (5 bases). The CDR3 has 15 residues. Trimming left V 2 bases short and J 5 bases short, with 13 bases between. Germline lookup yields CDR1 MDHEN and CDR2 SYDVKM.